Shown below are 26 T cell receptor beta chains from a single sample sequenced in a study of cytomegalovirus exposure and HLA in healthy donors. The study ran its PCR with 60 Vbeta and 13 Jbeta primers. Method: immunoSEQ multiplex PCR; TCRdb's copy keeps in-frame clones and lacks some. The sample carries some 170,000 clones, about 81% recorded once. What was sequenced was PBMCs. The receptors come from a woman aged 45-59 years in good health and CMV-seropositive.

The genes are TRBV4-1 and TRBJ1-4; perhaps TRBD1 as D (5 bases). The CDR3 totals 15 residues. Germline-derived CDR1 and CDR2 are MGHRA and YSYEKL. Trimming shortened V by 4 bases and J by 7 bases, and 16 bases separated the two germline ends. CDR3: CASSLTQGRSEKLFF. Here the CDR3 DNA reads TGCGCCAGCAGCCTTACCCAGGGTCGTAGTGAAAAACTGTTTTTT.

This clone was recorded a few times. This chain links TRBV29-1 with TRBJ1-1; TRBD1 matches 7 bases. V lost 5 bases to trimming and J lost 4 bases; unmatched junction nucleotides: 1. This CDR3 is 11 amino acids long. Germline V lookup: CDR1 SQVTM, CDR2 ANQGSEA. CDR3 in amino acids: CSVNRGTEAFF. CDR3 sequence (DNA): TGCAGCGTTAACAGGGGCACTGAAGCTTTCTTT.

This chain uses TRBV7-3 with TRBJ2-1; 15 bases are shared with TRBD2. Unmatched junction bases numbered 6, after V lost 2 bases and J lost 4 bases. The CDR3 runs to 18 residues. Germline V gene sequence: CDR1 SGHTA, CDR2 FQGTGA. DNA for the CDR3: TGTGCCAGCAGCTTACGGGGGACTAGCGGGGGGCCTTACAATGAGCAGTTCTTC. Its translation: CASSLRGTSGGPYNEQFF.

A note on this clone: The junction departs from the called germline gene at one end, perhaps through a read error. This rearrangement joins TRBV6-1 to TRBJ1-3; 7 bases fit TRBD1. Per germline, CDR1 MNHNS and CDR2 SASEGT. The CDR3 totals 11 residues. This CDR3 is CASRLNRGVDF. The CDR3 DNA reads TGTGCCAGCAGACTTAACAGGGGCGTAGATTTT.

J is TRBJ1-1 and V is TRBV5-6; 7 bases fit TRBD1. This CDR3 has 15 residues. V lost 4 bases to trimming and J lost 4 bases; unmatched junction nucleotides: 10. Germline V gene sequence: CDR1 SGHDT, CDR2 YYEEEE. CDR3 amino acids: CASSLRSTGSTEAFF. CDR3 sequence (DNA): TGTGCCAGCAGCCTCCGCTCGACAGGGTCCACTGAAGCTTTCTTT.

In the case of this clone: Other nucleotide sequences in the sample specify the same CDR3. The chain is built from TRBV7-2 and TRBJ1-2; unclear D gene. The CDR3 is 14 residues long. The V and J ends lost 5 bases and 2 bases respectively, with 12 bases between them. Germline V lookup: CDR1 SGHTA, CDR2 FQGNSA. This chain's CDR3 is CASSPSLANYGYTF. Here the CDR3 DNA reads TGTGCCAGCAGCCCCTCTCTGGCAAACTATGGCTACACCTTC.

This chain links TRBV7-9 with TRBJ2-1, with no clear D. The germline V gene encodes CDR1 SEHNR and CDR2 FQNEAQ (reference sequence). The ends were cut back, 2 bases at V and 9 bases at J, with 8 bases in the middle. CDR3 length: 12 amino acids. The CDR3 sequence is CASSLFPREQFF. Here the CDR3 DNA reads TGTGCCAGCAGCTTATTCCCCCGTGAGCAGTTCTTC.

There are a few counts of this clone. The V gene is TRBV5-1, the J gene TRBJ1-1, with D possibly matching TRBD1 (6 bases). The germline V and J ends were trimmed by 4 bases and 4 bases, with 14 bases remaining between them. This CDR3 has 14 amino acids. The germline V gene encodes CDR1 SGHRS and CDR2 YFSETQ. CDR3 protein: CASSLGQLGTEAFF. For the CDR3, the DNA is TGCGCCAGCAGCCTGGGACAATTGGGCACTGAAGCTTTCTTT.

The chain couples TRBV10-3 to TRBJ1-1; D is unresolved. Trimming stripped 10 bases from V and 1 base from J, with 13 bases between. CDR3 length: 13 amino acids. Germline V gene sequence: CDR1 ENHRY, CDR2 SYGVKD. The DNA of the CDR3 is TGTGCCACTTCAGAGGTTAGGAACACTGAAGCTTTCTTT. As protein: CATSEVRNTEAFF.

This clone showed up just a few times. The same CDR3 arises from other DNA sequences in this sample as well. The rearrangement uses TRBV5-1 and TRBJ2-1; 10 nucleotides align to TRBD1. V lost 3 bases, J lost 5 bases, and 8 bases stayed unmatched. The CDR3 is 16 amino acids. Germline CDR1 and CDR2: SGHRS and YFSETQ. CDR3 sequence: CASSSLGQGIDNEQFF. The CDR3 nucleotides are TGCGCCAGCAGCTCCCTGGGACAGGGGATCGACAATGAGCAGTTCTTC.

This chain connects TRBV28 to TRBJ2-5, with D possibly being TRBD2 (7 bases). There are 16 residues in the CDR3. The V gene lost 8 bases and the J gene lost 8 bases, with 27 bases spanning the gap. Germline V gene sequence: CDR1 MDHEN, CDR2 SYDVKM. The CDR3 here is CASHYGAAGAQSTQYF. The CDR3 DNA reads as TGTGCCAGCCATTATGGGGCGGCGGGGGCTCAGTCAACCCAGTACTTC.

The chain carries TRBV2 and TRBJ2-3, with 9 bases matching TRBD1. This CDR3 contains 15 residues. Trimming at V came to 6 bases and at J to 4 bases, leaving 8 bases not matched to a gene. Germline V gene sequence: CDR1 SNHLY, CDR2 FYNNEI. This CDR3 is CASRDPGQGADTQYF. The CDR3 DNA follows: TGTGCCAGCAGAGACCCGGGACAGGGAGCAGATACGCAGTATTTT. The whole variable domain, remainder taken from reference TRBV2 and TRBJ2-3, is EPEVTQTPSHQVTQMGQEVILRCVPISNHLYFYWYRQILGQKVEFLVSFYNNEISEKSEIFDDQFSVERPDGSNFTLKIRSTKLEDSAMYFCASRDPGQGADTQYFGPGTRLTVL.

The chain recombines TRBV5-5 with TRBJ1-2; D is unresolved. V lost 1 base and J 2 bases, leaving 9 bases between the germline ends. This CDR3 contains 14 residues. Germline loops: CDR1 SGHKS, CDR2 YYEKEE (reference sequence). Here the CDR3 DNA reads TGTGCCAGCAGCTTGTCGTTGGCCAACTATGGCTACACCTTC. Its translation: CASSLSLANYGYTF. Complete variable domain (other parts from reference TRBV5-5 and TRBJ1-2): DAGVTQSPTHLIKTRGQQVTLRCSPISGHKSVSWYQQVLGQGPQFIFQYYEKEERGRGNFPDRFSARQFPNYSSELNVNALLLGDSALYLCASSLSLANYGYTFGSGTRLTVV.

V usage is TRBV30 and J usage is TRBJ1-1; D is possibly TRBD1 (6 bases). V lost 0 bases, J lost 2 bases, and 13 bases lay in between. CDR1 is GTSNPN and CDR2 is SVGIG in the germline V gene (reference sequence). This CDR3 is 15 amino acids long. The CDR3 spells CAWSVERQDNTEAFF. The CDR3 DNA is TGTGCCTGGAGTGTTGAGCGACAGGACAACACTGAAGCTTTCTTT.

The sample holds a few counts of this clone. V usage is TRBV14 and J usage is TRBJ1-1; D not certain. The CDR3 is 13 amino acids. Germline V gene data show CDR1 as SGHDN and CDR2 as FVKESK. V shed 6 bases and J shed 3 bases, with 11 bases lying between them. CDR3 sequence: CASRKRVDTEAFF. The CDR3 coding sequence is TGTGCCAGCAGAAAAAGAGTGGACACTGAAGCTTTCTTT. The full variable domain, completed using reference TRBV14 and TRBJ1-1, is EAGVTQFPSHSVIEKGQTVTLRCDPISGHDNLYWYRRVMGKEIKFLLHFVKESKQDESGMPNNRFLAERTGGTYSTLKVQPAELEDSGVYFCASRKRVDTEAFFGQGTRLTVV.

This sequence joins TRBV14 and TRBJ2-1, with a weak D call TRBD1 (6 bases). V dropped 5 bases and J dropped 8 bases, with 19 bases sitting between them. This CDR3 is 15 amino acids long. CDR1 is SGHDN and CDR2 is FVKESK in the germline V gene. The DNA for the CDR3 is TGTGCCAGCAGCTGGGGGACACTAACCGGGGATGAGCAGTTCTTC. The encoded protein is CASSWGTLTGDEQFF.

This sequence joins TRBV2 and TRBJ1-1, with D perhaps TRBD1 (6 bases). CDR1 is SNHLY, CDR2 FYNNEI, per germline. The V gene lost 6 bases and the J gene lost 5 bases, with 22 bases spanning the gap. CDR3 length: 16 residues. The CDR3 protein is CASRYWTDPHPTEAFF. The DNA for the CDR3 is TGTGCCAGCAGATACTGGACAGATCCTCACCCGACTGAAGCTTTCTTT.

The chain recombines TRBV2 with TRBJ1-6; D remains unclear. Per the germline V gene, CDR1 is SNHLY and CDR2 is FYNNEI. This CDR3 is 15 amino acids long. V was cut by 3 bases and J by 7 bases, with 13 bases left in between. In DNA form, the CDR3 reads TGTGCCAGCAGTGAGTTGGACTCCCGAAATTCACCCCTCCACTTT. Translating it yields CASSELDSRNSPLHF.

The V call is TRBV13, the J call TRBJ2-3; D perhaps matches TRBD2 (6 bases). V lost 7 bases, J lost 2 bases, and 10 bases lay in between. CDR1 is PRHDT, CDR2 FYEKMQ, per germline (reference sequence). This CDR3 comprises 13 residues. In DNA form, the CDR3 reads TGTGCCAGCACGAGCGGGCTCACAGATACGCAGTATTTT. This codes for CASTSGLTDTQYF.

The chain combines TRBV29-1 with TRBJ2-1; D perhaps matches TRBD1 (5 bases). V lost 4 bases and J lost 2, with 12 bases in between. Germline V gene sequence: CDR1 SQVTM, CDR2 ANQGSEA. The CDR3 runs 14 residues. For the CDR3, the DNA is TGCAGCGTTGTTTTACAGGCCACCTACAATGAGCAGTTCTTC. Translated: CSVVLQATYNEQFF.

This chain uses TRBV11-2 with TRBJ1-2, with 7 positions matching TRBD1. CDR3 size: 17 residues. Per germline, CDR1 SGHAT and CDR2 FQNNGV. The V segment lost 5 bases and the J segment 8 bases; nucleotides outside the gene matches: 20. This CDR3 reads CASSPPGLTTGSHGYTF. As DNA, the CDR3 is TGTGCCAGCAGCCCTCCGGGGCTTACGACAGGGTCCCACGGCTACACCTTC.

CDR3 sequence: CASSLAAGGDEQFF. For the CDR3, the DNA is TGCGCCAGCAGCTTGGCCGCGGGAGGGGATGAGCAGTTCTTC. This chain uses TRBV5-1 with TRBJ2-1; 9 bases are a match to TRBD2. This CDR3 has 14 amino acids. Germline V CDR1 and CDR2: SGHRS, YFSETQ. V was clipped by 0 bases and J by 8 bases; unmatched bases: 3.

The chain has TRBV5-6 and TRBJ2-7; 7 bases map to TRBD1. From germline, CDR1 is SGHDT and CDR2 YYEEEE. V shed 1 base and J 3 bases; nucleotides not matched to a gene: 13. The CDR3 is 17 residues long. The CDR3 sequence is CASSLMRTGIRNYEQYF. As DNA, the CDR3 is TGTGCCAGCAGCTTGATGAGGACAGGAATTAGGAACTACGAGCAGTACTTC. Full variable domain (remainder filled in from reference TRBV5-6 and TRBJ2-7): DAGVTQSPTHLIKTRGQQVTLRCSPKSGHDTVSWYQQALGQGPQFIFQYYEEEERQRGNFPDRFSGHQFPNYSSELNVNALLLGDSALYLCASSLMRTGIRNYEQYFGPGTRLTVT.

The chain recombines TRBV7-9 with TRBJ2-2; D is possibly TRBD2 (5 bases). CDR3 size: 15 residues. CDR1 is SEHNR, CDR2 FQNEAQ, per germline (reference sequence). V lost 5 bases and J lost 0, with 10 bases in between. This chain's CDR3 is CASSARGSNTGELFF. In DNA, the CDR3 is TGTGCCAGCAGCGCTCGGGGTTCGAACACCGGGGAGCTGTTTTTT.

This CDR3 reads CAWSQGKGEGAFF. Here the CDR3 DNA reads TGTGCCTGGAGTCAGGGGAAGGGGGAAGGAGCTTTCTTT. The chain recombines TRBV30 with TRBJ1-1, with D perhaps matching TRBD1 (6 bases). The germline CDR1 and CDR2 sequences are GTSNPN and SVGIG (reference sequence). This CDR3 has 13 residues. Deletions cut 2 bases from V and 10 bases from J, with 17 bases between.

The chain recombines TRBV19 with TRBJ1-2, with D perhaps matching TRBD1 (5 bases). CDR3 size: 14 residues. V lost 4 bases to trimming and J lost 4 bases, with 13 bases between them. Germline V gives CDR1 LNHDA, CDR2 SQIVND (reference sequence). In DNA form, the CDR3 reads TGTGCCAGTAGTAGGCAAACAGGCAGCTATGGCTACACCTTC. This codes for CASSRQTGSYGYTF.